The source of this T cell receptor (beta chain) is a study of T cell changes during pregnancy in multiple sclerosis. Sequenced by immunoSEQ multiplex PCR; TCRdb stores in-frame clones only, minus some. The repertoire holds tens of thousands of clones, with roughly 92% as singletons. The CDR3 runs 19 residues. The V end lost 2 bases, the J end lost 6 bases, and 26 bases lay between the germline ends. The germline V gene has CDR1 SSHAT and CDR2 FNYEAQ (reference sequence). The sample in question was peripheral blood, obtained in the third trimester of pregnancy. The chain is built from TRBV7-7 and TRBJ2-1; D possibly corresponds to TRBD2 (6 bases). The receptor was derived from a female donor in good health, enrolled as a control in a pregnancy study. The CDR3 protein is CASSLPQGLQSDRSNEQFF. CDR3 coding DNA: TGTGCCAGCAGCTTACCCCAGGGACTCCAGAGTGACCGTTCCAATGAGCAGTTCTTC.